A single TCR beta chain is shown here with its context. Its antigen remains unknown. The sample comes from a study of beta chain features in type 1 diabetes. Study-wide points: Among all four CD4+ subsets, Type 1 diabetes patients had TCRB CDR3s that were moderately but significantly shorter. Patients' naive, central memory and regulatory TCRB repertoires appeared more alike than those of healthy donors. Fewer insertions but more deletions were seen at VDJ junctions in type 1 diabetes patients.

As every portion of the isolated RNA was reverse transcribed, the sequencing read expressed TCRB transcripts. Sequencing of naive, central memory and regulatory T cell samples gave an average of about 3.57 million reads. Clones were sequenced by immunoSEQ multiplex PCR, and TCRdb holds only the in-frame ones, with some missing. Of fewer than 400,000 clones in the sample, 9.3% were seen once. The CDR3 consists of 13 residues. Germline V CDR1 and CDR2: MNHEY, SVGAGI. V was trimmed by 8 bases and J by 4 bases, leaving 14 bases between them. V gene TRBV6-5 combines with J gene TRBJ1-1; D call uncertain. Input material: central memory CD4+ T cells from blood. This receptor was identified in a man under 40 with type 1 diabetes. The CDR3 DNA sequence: TGTGCCAGCCGACCTTTTACGGGCACTGAAGCTTTCTTT. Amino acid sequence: CASRPFTGTEAFF.